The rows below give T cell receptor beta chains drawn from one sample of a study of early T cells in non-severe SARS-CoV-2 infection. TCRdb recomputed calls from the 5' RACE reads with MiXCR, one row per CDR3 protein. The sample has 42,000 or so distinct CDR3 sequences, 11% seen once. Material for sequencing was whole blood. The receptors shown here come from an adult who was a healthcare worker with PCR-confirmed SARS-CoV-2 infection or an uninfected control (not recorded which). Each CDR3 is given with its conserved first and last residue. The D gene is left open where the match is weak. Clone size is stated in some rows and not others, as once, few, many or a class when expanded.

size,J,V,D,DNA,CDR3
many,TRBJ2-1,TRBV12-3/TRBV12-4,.,TGTGCCAGCAGTTTAAATTCCTACAATGAGCAGTTCTTC,CASSLNSYNEQFF
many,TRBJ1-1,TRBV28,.,TGTGCCAGCTCGACATCAGTAGCTTTCTTT,CASSTSVAFF
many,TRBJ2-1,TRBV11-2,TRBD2,TGTGCCAGCAGCTTAGGTGGTAGCGGGGTATACAATGAGCAGTTCTTC,CASSLGGSGVYNEQFF
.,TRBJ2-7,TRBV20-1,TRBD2,TGCAGTGCCCAGGGGTCCAGCGGGGGACGATACGAGCAGTACTTC,CSAQGSSGGRYEQYF
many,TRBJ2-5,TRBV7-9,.,TGTGCCAGCAGCTTAGGGCAGGTTGGAGAGACCCAGTACTTC,CASSLGQVGETQYF
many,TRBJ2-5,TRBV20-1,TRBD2,TGCAGTGCTAGAGAACGGGCGGGGGGAGAGACCCAGTACTTC,CSARERAGGETQYF
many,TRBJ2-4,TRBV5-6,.,TGTGCCAGCAGCGGAGGGGGCGGGGACATTCAGTACTTC,CASSGGGGDIQYF
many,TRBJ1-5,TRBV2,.,TGTGCCAGCAGTGAGGAACAGGGTGGACAGCCCCAGCATTTT,CASSEEQGGQPQHF
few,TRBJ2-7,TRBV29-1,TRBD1,TGCAGCGCGGGACAGGACTCCTACGAGCAGTACTTC,CSAGQDSYEQYF
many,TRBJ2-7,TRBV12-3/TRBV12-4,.,TGTGCCAGCAGTTTGTGGGACCTCGACGAGCAGTACTTC,CASSLWDLDEQYF
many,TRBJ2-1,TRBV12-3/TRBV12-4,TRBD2,TGTGCCAGCAGCAGACTAGCGGGAGAGTCGGATGAGCAGTTCTTC,CASSRLAGESDEQFF
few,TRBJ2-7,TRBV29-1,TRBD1,TGCAGCGTTACACAGGGGGCTGGCGAGCAGTACTTC,CSVTQGAGEQYF
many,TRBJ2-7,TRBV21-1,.,TGTGCCAGCAAACAGGGGCGCCTAACCTACGAGCAGTACTTC,CASKQGRLTYEQYF
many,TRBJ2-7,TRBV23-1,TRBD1,TGCGCCAGCAGTCCCAAACTTAGGGGACAGGTGTCCTACGAGCAGTACTTC,CASSPKLRGQVSYEQYF
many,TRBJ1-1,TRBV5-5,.,TGTGCCAGCAGCAAACAGGGATTTGAAGCTTTCTTT,CASSKQGFEAFF
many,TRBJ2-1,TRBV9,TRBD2,TGTGCCAGCAGTAGGGGACTAGCGGGAGACAATGAGCAGTTCTTC,CASSRGLAGDNEQFF